The following is a T cell receptor beta chain sequence with its context. The source of the sample is a study of cytomegalovirus exposure and HLA in healthy donors. The CDR3 runs to 15 residues. Germline values: CDR1 SGHDT, CDR2 YYEEEE. V trimming: 0 bases; J trimming: 3 bases; junction bases outside the gene matches: 1. PCR involved 60 Vbeta and 13 Jbeta primers. This table comes from immunoSEQ multiplex PCR, and its TCRdb copy is limited to in-frame clones, with some not included. The table has hundreds of thousands of clones, just under 85% seen once. The source material was PBMCs. This chain connects TRBV5-6 to TRBJ2-7; 12 bases fit TRBD2. This clonotype was obtained from a middle-aged woman in good health and CMV-seronegative. The CDR3 nucleotides read TGTGCCAGCAGCTTGGGACTAGCGGGGGTCTACGAGCAGTACTTC. The encoded protein is CASSLGLAGVYEQYF.